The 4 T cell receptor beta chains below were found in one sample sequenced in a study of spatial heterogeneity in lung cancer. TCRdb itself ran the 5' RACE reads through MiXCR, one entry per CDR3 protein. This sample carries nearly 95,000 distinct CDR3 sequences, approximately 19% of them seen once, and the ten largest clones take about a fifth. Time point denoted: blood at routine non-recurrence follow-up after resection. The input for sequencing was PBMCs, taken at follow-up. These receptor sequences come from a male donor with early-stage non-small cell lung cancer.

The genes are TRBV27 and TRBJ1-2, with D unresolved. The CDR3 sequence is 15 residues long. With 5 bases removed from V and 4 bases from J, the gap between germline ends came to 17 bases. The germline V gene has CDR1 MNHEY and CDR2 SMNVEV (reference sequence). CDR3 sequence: CASSPETASAYGYTF. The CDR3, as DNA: TGTGCCAGCAGTCCTGAAACCGCCTCAGCCTATGGCTACACCTTC.

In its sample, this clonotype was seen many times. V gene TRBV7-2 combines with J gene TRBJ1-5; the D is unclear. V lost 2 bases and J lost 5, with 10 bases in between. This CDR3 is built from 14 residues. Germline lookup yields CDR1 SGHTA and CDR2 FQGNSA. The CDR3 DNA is TGTGCCAGCAGCTTAAATACGGGCTATCAGCCCCAGCATTTT. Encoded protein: CASSLNTGYQPQHF.

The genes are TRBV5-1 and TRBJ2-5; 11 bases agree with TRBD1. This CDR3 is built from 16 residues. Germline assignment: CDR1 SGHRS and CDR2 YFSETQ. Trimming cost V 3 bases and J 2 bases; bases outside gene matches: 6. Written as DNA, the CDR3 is TGCGCCAGCAGCTACGGGACAGGGGGATATCAAGAGACCCAGTACTTC. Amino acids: CASSYGTGGYQETQYF.

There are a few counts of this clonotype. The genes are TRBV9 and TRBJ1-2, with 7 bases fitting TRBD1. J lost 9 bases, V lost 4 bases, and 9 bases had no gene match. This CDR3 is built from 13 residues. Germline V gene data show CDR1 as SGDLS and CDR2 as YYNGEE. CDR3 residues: CASSPDRKGRYTF. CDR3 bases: TGTGCCAGCAGCCCGGACAGGAAGGGCCGCTACACCTTC.